The rows below give T cell receptor beta chains drawn from one sample of a study of blood T cell repertoires in COVID-19. TCRdb's copy holds only in-frame clones and misses some; the assay was immunoSEQ multiplex PCR. Of 150,000 to 200,000 clones in the sample, 80% to 95% are singletons; the top ten hold approximately 4.9%. Specimen: peripheral blood. The source of these receptors is a man aged 30-40 years with COVID-19, enrolled during active disease. Each CDR3 is given with its conserved first and last residue. Fields, in order: D gene, V gene, J gene, CDR3 protein. D genes are given only for firm matches.

TRBD1,TRBV6-5,TRBJ1-4,CASSYGDRDNEKLFF
TRBD2,TRBV7-9,TRBJ2-1,CASSPMDGRPLGNEQFF
TRBD2,TRBV28,TRBJ2-5,CASSPTSGRGDRETQYF
-,TRBV19,TRBJ1-1,CASNSGGSGLNTEAFF
TRBD2,TRBV2,TRBJ2-1,CASSPRSGGWNEQFF
-,TRBV7-3,TRBJ1-5,CASSLTEGQPQHF
TRBD1,TRBV6-5,TRBJ1-2,CASSLYTGTGDGYTF
TRBD1,TRBV7-8,TRBJ2-1,CASSLPGQGDSYNEQFF
-,TRBV2,TRBJ2-7,CASSEEPLTAYEQYF
-,TRBV30,TRBJ1-2,CAWRGGEKDGYTF
-,TRBV7-9,TRBJ2-5,CASQWVQGDETQYF
-,TRBV7-3,TRBJ2-3,CASSPTSTDTQYF
TRBD1,TRBV19,TRBJ2-2,CAVLNTGVRTGELFF
-,TRBV11-2,TRBJ2-7,CASSPQYEQYF
-,TRBV2,TRBJ1-4,CASYRNSNEKLFF